These 14 T cell receptor beta chains originate from one sample sequenced in a study of cytotoxic CD8 clonotypes in ibrutinib-treated CLL. Generated by immunoSEQ multiplex PCR, the TCRdb table keeps only in-frame clones and is missing some. The table includes roughly 45,000 clones, approximately 65% detected once. Sample: PBMCs, taken after 24 months of ibrutinib treatment. The receptors come from a human donor with chronic lymphocytic leukemia.

The chain has TRBV5-6 and TRBJ1-3, with a weak D call TRBD1 (6 bases). The germline V gene encodes CDR1 SGHDT and CDR2 YYEEEE. This CDR3 contains 16 residues. The V gene lost 4 bases and the J gene lost 0 bases, with 14 bases spanning the gap. This chain's CDR3 is CASSAAGVNSGNTIYF. DNA for the CDR3: TGTGCCAGCAGCGCCGCAGGGGTTAACTCTGGAAACACCATATATTTT.

The V gene is TRBV21-1, the J gene TRBJ1-1. TRBV21-1 is listed as a pseudogene. The CDR3 has 13 residues. The CDR3 DNA follows: TGTGCCAGCAGCAAAGGGCGGGCCACTGAAGCTTTCTTT. This encodes CASSKGRATEAFF.

This clone was observed a handful of times. The chain links TRBV30 to TRBJ1-2; no clear D. The CDR3 sequence is 13 residues long. V lost 3 bases to trimming and J lost 7 bases, with 15 bases between them. Germline CDR1 GTSNPN, CDR2 SVGIG (reference sequence). The CDR3 here is CAWSPRGSIGYTF. DNA for the CDR3: TGTGCCTGGAGCCCCAGAGGGTCTATTGGCTACACCTTC.

The chain joins TRBV5-1 to TRBJ1-5; 10 bases are a match to TRBD1. J lost 3 bases, V lost 4 bases, and 4 bases had no gene match. The germline CDR1 and CDR2 sequences are SGHRS and YFSETQ. The CDR3 consists of 15 residues. CDR3 DNA: TGCGCCAGCAGCCCCGGGACAGGGGTCAATCAGCCCCAGCATTTT. Translated: CASSPGTGVNQPQHF.

In this sample, this clone turned up a few times. The chain carries TRBV30 and TRBJ2-3; TRBD1 is a possible D gene (5 bases). CDR1 and CDR2 (germline): GTSNPN, SVGIG (reference sequence). The CDR3 runs to 13 residues. The germline V and J ends were trimmed by 4 bases and 1 base, with 9 bases remaining between them. The CDR3 loop reads CAWTGIGTDTQYF. CDR3 nucleotides: TGTGCCTGGACAGGGATAGGCACAGATACGCAGTATTTT.

The chain combines TRBV27 with TRBJ2-3; 9 positions match TRBD2. V shed 4 bases, J shed 0 bases, and the junction held 2 bases outside the gene matches. Germline CDR1 MNHEY, CDR2 SMNVEV (reference sequence). The CDR3 is made up of 15 amino acids. The CDR3: CASSSLAGSTDTQYF. CDR3 bases: TGTGCCAGCAGTTCCCTAGCGGGGAGCACAGATACGCAGTATTTT.

V is TRBV30 and J is TRBJ2-3; 8 nucleotides line up with TRBD1. The germline CDR1 and CDR2 sequences are GTSNPN and SVGIG (reference sequence). The CDR3 is made up of 15 amino acids. With 1 base clipped from V and 4 bases from J, the junction kept 7 bases outside the gene matches. CDR3 DNA: TGTGCCTGGAGTGATGGACAGGGTAGGGCAGATACGCAGTATTTT. The encoded protein is CAWSDGQGRADTQYF.

The V gene is TRBV6-5, the J gene TRBJ1-1; D is unclear. Germline CDR1 reads MNHEY; CDR2 reads SVGAGI. This CDR3 comprises 12 residues. V lost 5 bases and J 8 bases, leaving 12 bases between the germline ends. The CDR3, as DNA: TGTGCCAGCAGTCCTCGTGAAAGGGAAGCTTTCTTT. Residues: CASSPREREAFF.

The gene calls are TRBV4-2 and TRBJ2-7; 9 nucleotides agree with TRBD1. Germline-derived CDR1 and CDR2 are LGHNA and YNFKEQ. The CDR3 spans 16 residues. V was pared by 0 bases and J by 6 bases, with 9 bases of the junction left unmatched. CDR3 residues: CASSQESGTGIPEQYF. The DNA of the CDR3 is TGTGCCAGCAGCCAAGAATCCGGGACAGGGATCCCCGAGCAGTACTTC.

This clone has only a few counts. The V gene is TRBV7-2, the J gene TRBJ1-2; D not resolved. Germline CDR1 and CDR2: SGHTA and FQGNSA. The CDR3 is 15 residues long. V was pared by 1 base and J by 4 bases, with 13 bases between. This CDR3 reads CASSLGRLTTYGYTF. The CDR3 nucleotides read TGTGCCAGCAGCTTAGGGCGGCTTACCACCTATGGCTACACCTTC.

The chain couples TRBV4-2 to TRBJ2-2; 10 nucleotides align to TRBD2. Germline CDR1 reads LGHNA; CDR2 reads YNFKEQ. The V segment lost 4 bases and the J segment 0 bases; nucleotides outside the gene matches: 2. This CDR3 has 16 residues. The CDR3, as DNA: TGTGCCAGCAGCCGCACTAGCGGGGCGAACACCGGGGAGCTGTTTTTT. This gives the protein CASSRTSGANTGELFF.

CDR3 sequence reads: CATAAIRNTEAFF. Here the CDR3 DNA reads TGTGCCACCGCGGCGATTAGGAACACTGAAGCTTTCTTT. The chain recombines TRBV6-1 with TRBJ1-1; D is ambiguous. Trimming took off 10 bases at V and 1 base at J, with 13 bases between the two ends. In germline, CDR1 is MNHNS, CDR2 SASEGT. CDR3 length: 13 residues.

This chain uses TRBV10-3 with TRBJ2-6; D might be TRBD2 (6 bases). V gave up 2 bases and J gave up 0 bases, with 8 bases separating them. This CDR3 is built from 16 residues. Germline V gene lookup returns CDR1 ENHRY and CDR2 SYGVKD. CDR3 residues: CAISEGLPSGANVLTF. CDR3 DNA: TGTGCCATCAGTGAGGGACTACCCTCTGGGGCCAACGTCCTGACTTTC.

The CDR3 sequence: CATRGGGRETQYF. The CDR3 DNA follows: TGTGCCACCAGGGGAGGGGGTCGGGAGACCCAGTACTTC. J is TRBJ2-5 and V is TRBV15; a weak D match, TRBD2 (7 bases). The germline V gene has CDR1 LNHNV and CDR2 YYDKDF (reference sequence). Between the trimmed V and J ends, which lost 6 bases and 5 bases, there was a span of 13 bases. The CDR3 totals 13 residues.